Below are 9 T cell receptor beta chains sequenced from a single sample in a study of shared clonotypes between healthy human individuals. Data came from immunoSEQ multiplex PCR; TCRdb stores just in-frame clones and leaves some out. Here the sample spans nearly 2 million clones, about 95% being singletons. CD45RO negativity and positive selection for CCR7 defined naive CD8 cells, a population that excluded terminally differentiated effector memory CD45RA+ cells. The sample consisted of naive CD8+ T cells sorted from blood. These receptors came from a man younger than 35 in good health.

A remark on this clone: At the DNA level, this CDR3 is encoded by other sequences in the same sample as well. This chain joins TRBV7-2 and TRBJ2-5; D unresolved. The germline V and J ends were trimmed by 1 base and 2 bases, with 8 bases remaining between them. There are 14 residues in the CDR3. From germline, CDR1 is SGHTA and CDR2 FQGNSA. The CDR3 bases are TGTGCCAGCAGCTTAGACTTGACACAAGAGACCCAGTACTTC. It encodes CASSLDLTQETQYF.

The genes are TRBV9 and TRBJ2-2, with a possible D match to TRBD1 (5 bases). Trimming took off 4 bases at V and 7 bases at J, with 8 bases between the two ends. CDR3 length equals 12 residues. The germline V gene has CDR1 SGDLS and CDR2 YYNGEE. This CDR3 reads CASSPDSGELFF. The DNA of the CDR3 is TGTGCCAGCAGCCCCGACAGCGGGGAGCTGTTTTTT.

This sequence joins TRBV7-2 and TRBJ1-2; maybe TRBD1 (6 bases). The CDR3 is made up of 11 amino acids. The V end was cut by 11 bases, the J end by 4 bases, with 11 bases between. Germline assignment: CDR1 SGHTA and CDR2 FQGNSA. The CDR3: CAVEGGYGYTF. The CDR3 coding sequence is TGTGCCGTGGAGGGGGGCTATGGCTACACCTTC.

The V gene is TRBV5-4, the J gene TRBJ1-1; the D gene is possibly TRBD1 (5 bases). V lost 0 bases, J lost 5 bases, and 11 bases lay in between. Germline CDR1 and CDR2: SGHNT and YYREEE (reference sequence). CDR3 length: 14 residues. CDR3 nucleotide sequence: TGTGCCAGCAGCTTGGTTGGGGGTAGGACTGAAGCTTTCTTT. Amino acids: CASSLVGGRTEAFF.

The chain employs TRBV4-1 and TRBJ2-3; weak D call: TRBD2 (6 bases). This CDR3 has 18 amino acids. Germline lookup yields CDR1 MGHRA and CDR2 YSYEKL. With 0 bases removed from V and 1 base from J, the gap between germline ends came to 17 bases. CDR3 region: CASSQEVGAGFRTDTQYF. The CDR3 DNA reads as TGCGCCAGCAGCCAAGAAGTAGGAGCGGGTTTCCGCACAGATACGCAGTATTTT.

The sample holds one count of this clone. The chain employs TRBV4-3 and TRBJ1-5; D is possibly TRBD1 (6 bases). CDR1 and CDR2 from the germline V gene are LGHNA and YSLEER. The CDR3 consists of 17 residues. V was cut by 0 bases and J by 1 base, with 13 bases left in between. The CDR3 sequence: CASSQDWRGTSNQPQHF. DNA of the CDR3: TGCGCCAGCAGCCAAGATTGGCGGGGGACAAGCAATCAGCCCCAGCATTTT.

The rearrangement uses TRBV27 and TRBJ1-2, with no clear D. V dropped 4 bases and J dropped 3 bases, with 12 bases sitting between them. The CDR3 is 14 amino acids. Germline CDR1 is MNHEY and CDR2 is SMNVEV (reference sequence). The CDR3 bases are TGTGCCAGCAGTTCCCGGGAGGGTTACTATGGCTACACCTTC. This sequence encodes CASSSREGYYGYTF.

The J gene is TRBJ2-5, the V gene TRBV11-1; D possibly matches TRBD1 or TRBD2 (5 bases each). Trimming removed 4 bases from V and 4 bases from J, with 16 bases in between. Germline CDR1 and CDR2: SGHAT and FQDESV (reference sequence). The CDR3 has 15 residues. The CDR3, as DNA: TGTGCCAGCAGCTCGATTGAGGGACGCCGAGAGACCCAGTACTTC. Its protein product is CASSSIEGRRETQYF.

The V and J genes are TRBV6-1 and TRBJ2-5; D is possibly TRBD1 or TRBD2 (5 bases each). The CDR3 length is 12 residues. Germline CDR1 and CDR2: MNHNS and SASEGT. Trimming left V 9 bases short and J 5 bases short, with 13 bases between. CDR3 sequence reads: CASGLWDETQYF. CDR3 sequence (DNA): TGTGCCAGTGGACTGTGGGACGAGACCCAGTACTTC.